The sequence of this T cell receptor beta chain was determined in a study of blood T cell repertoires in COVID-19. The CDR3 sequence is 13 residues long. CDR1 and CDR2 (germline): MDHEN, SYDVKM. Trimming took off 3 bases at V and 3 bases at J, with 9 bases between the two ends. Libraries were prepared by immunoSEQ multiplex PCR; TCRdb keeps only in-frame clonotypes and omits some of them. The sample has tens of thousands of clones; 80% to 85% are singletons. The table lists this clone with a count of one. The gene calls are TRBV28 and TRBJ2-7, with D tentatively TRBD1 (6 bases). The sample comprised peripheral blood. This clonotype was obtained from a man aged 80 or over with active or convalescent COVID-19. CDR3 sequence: CASSLEDSYEQYF. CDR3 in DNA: TGTGCCAGCAGTTTGGAGGACAGCTACGAGCAGTACTTC.